A selection of T cell receptor beta chains follows, all from one sample in a study of CD8 T cells in Susac syndrome. Using its own MiXCR run on the immunoSEQ multiplex PCR reads, TCRdb lists one record per CDR3 protein. The data show roughly 130,000 distinct CDR3 sequences, around 94% seen once. The sample consisted of CD4+ T cells from PBMCs. The receptors stem from a human donor with multiple sclerosis. CDR3s include the opening cysteine and the closing phenylalanine or tryptophan. Fields, in order: D gene, V gene, J gene, clone size, CDR3 DNA, CDR3 protein. D genes are given only for firm matches. Rows may omit the clone size; those that give it use once, few, many or a size class.

D: -
V: TRBV6-2/TRBV6-3
J: TRBJ2-5
size: few
DNA: TGTGCCAGCCGTGCCAGCTCGCCGGAGACCCAGTACTTC
CDR3: CASRASSPETQYF

D: -
V: TRBV4-1
J: TRBJ1-6
size: once
DNA: TGCGCCAGCAGCCAAGGCCTTAATTCACCCCTCCACTTT
CDR3: CASSQGLNSPLHF

D: TRBD1
V: TRBV29-1
J: TRBJ1-5
size: -
DNA: TGCAGCGCAGGACAGGGGATGGGTCAGCCCCAGCATTTT
CDR3: CSAGQGMGQPQHF

D: -
V: TRBV6-1
J: TRBJ2-3
size: -
DNA: TGTGCCAGCAGCCCTATGACAGATACGCAGTATTTT
CDR3: CASSPMTDTQYF

D: -
V: TRBV7-2
J: TRBJ2-7
size: -
DNA: TGTGCCAGCAGCTTAGGTGGGCAGAGAATTTACGAGCAGTACTTC
CDR3: CASSLGGQRIYEQYF

D: -
V: TRBV6-5
J: TRBJ1-1
size: once
DNA: TGTGCCAGCAGTTACGAAATACAAAGGCGGACTGAAGCTTTCTTT
CDR3: CASSYEIQRRTEAFF

D: -
V: TRBV15
J: TRBJ2-7
size: few
DNA: TGTGCCACCAGCAGAGATGAGGGGTCCGAGCAGTACTTC
CDR3: CATSRDEGSEQYF

D: TRBD1
V: TRBV30
J: TRBJ1-2
size: -
DNA: TGTGCCTGGAGTCTGCGGACAGGCTATGGCTACACCTTC
CDR3: CAWSLRTGYGYTF

D: -
V: TRBV7-7
J: TRBJ2-2
size: -
DNA: TGTGCTACTAAGAACCCAGTCCCAGGTTCCCCGAACACCGGGGAGCTGTTTTTT
CDR3: CATKNPVPGSPNTGELFF

D: TRBD2
V: TRBV7-2
J: TRBJ2-7
size: once
DNA: TGTGCCAGCAGCCCATCTAGCGGGGGTATTGGCGAGCAGTACTTC
CDR3: CASSPSSGGIGEQYF

D: TRBD2
V: TRBV3-1
J: TRBJ2-7
size: -
DNA: TGTGCCAGCAGCCAAGGATGGCAGCGGGGGTCCTACTACGAGCAGTACTTC
CDR3: CASSQGWQRGSYYEQYF

D: -
V: TRBV19
J: TRBJ1-5
size: -
DNA: TGTGCCAGTTGCCCGACCGTTGATAGCAATCAGCCCCAGCATTTT
CDR3: CASCPTVDSNQPQHF

D: -
V: TRBV18
J: TRBJ1-6
size: -
DNA: TGTGCCAGCTCGCCAGGGTTTTCACCCCTCCACTTT
CDR3: CASSPGFSPLHF

D: -
V: TRBV6-5
J: TRBJ2-7
size: -
DNA: TGTGCCAGCAGTTATAGGTCGGTCGGGCCCCCGAGGGAGCAGTACTTC
CDR3: CASSYRSVGPPREQYF

D: -
V: TRBV4-3
J: TRBJ2-2
size: -
DNA: TGCGCCAGCAGCCAAGTGGGGCGTGGGGAGCTGTTTTTT
CDR3: CASSQVGRGELFF

D: TRBD1
V: TRBV18
J: TRBJ1-4
size: -
DNA: TGTGCCAGCTCAGGAGCGGGACAGAATGAAAAACTGTTTTTT
CDR3: CASSGAGQNEKLFF

D: -
V: TRBV7-2
J: TRBJ2-3
size: -
DNA: TGTGCCAGCCGCATTCCTTCCACAGATACGCAGTATTTT
CDR3: CASRIPSTDTQYF

D: TRBD1
V: TRBV6-5
J: TRBJ2-7
size: -
DNA: TGTGCCAGCAGTTACTGGAGACAGGGGCCCTCCTACGAGCAGTACTTC
CDR3: CASSYWRQGPSYEQYF

D: -
V: TRBV6-2/TRBV6-3
J: TRBJ1-2
size: once
DNA: TGTGCCAGCAGTTACCCAACGTGGGAGGGGGTAAGATATGGCTACACCTTC
CDR3: CASSYPTWEGVRYGYTF

D: -
V: TRBV23-1
J: TRBJ1-2
size: -
DNA: TGCGCCAGCAGTCAATCCCCCCCACGATCGATGGATGGCTACACCTTC
CDR3: CASSQSPPRSMDGYTF

D: TRBD2
V: TRBV7-2
J: TRBJ2-7
size: once
DNA: TGTGCCAGCAGCTCCCGCCTAGCGGGGGGGCGGGAGCAGTACTTC
CDR3: CASSSRLAGGREQYF

D: TRBD1
V: TRBV6-1
J: TRBJ2-7
size: -
DNA: TGTGCCACATGGGACAGGGTCCACGAGCAGTACTTC
CDR3: CATWDRVHEQYF

D: TRBD2
V: TRBV5-1
J: TRBJ2-3
size: -
DNA: TGCGCCAGCAGCCCGGGGACTAGCGGGAGTATAGATACGCAGTATTTT
CDR3: CASSPGTSGSIDTQYF

D: TRBD2
V: TRBV30
J: TRBJ2-1
size: -
DNA: TGTGCCTGGAGAGAGCGGGGGGGTTATGAGCAGTTCTTC
CDR3: CAWRERGGYEQFF

D: -
V: TRBV20-1
J: TRBJ1-2
size: -
DNA: TGCAGTGCTATGACAGACTATGGCTACACCTTC
CDR3: CSAMTDYGYTF

D: -
V: TRBV6-6
J: TRBJ1-1
size: -
DNA: TGTGCCAGCAGTTACGGAGGGGACACTGAAGCTTTCTTT
CDR3: CASSYGGDTEAFF

D: -
V: TRBV12-3/TRBV12-4
J: TRBJ2-7
size: -
DNA: TGTGCCAGCAGTTCCTTATCGGGAGCCTACGAGCAGTACTTC
CDR3: CASSSLSGAYEQYF

D: -
V: TRBV30
J: TRBJ2-7
size: -
DNA: TGTGCCTGGAGTGTTCCCGGCGGACCCACGGAGGGCGAGCAGTACTTC
CDR3: CAWSVPGGPTEGEQYF

D: -
V: TRBV30
J: TRBJ1-5
size: -
DNA: TGTGCCTGGAGTGGGGGTCTCAATCAGCCCCAGCATTTT
CDR3: CAWSGGLNQPQHF

D: -
V: TRBV19
J: TRBJ1-4
size: -
DNA: TGTGCCAGTAGCCCTAGGAGCGAATCGAATGAAAAACTGTTTTTT
CDR3: CASSPRSESNEKLFF

D: -
V: TRBV18
J: TRBJ2-7
size: -
DNA: TGTGCCAGCTTGCCAGGTACCTACGAGCAGTACTTC
CDR3: CASLPGTYEQYF

D: TRBD1
V: TRBV6-1
J: TRBJ1-4
size: -
DNA: TGTGCCACCAAAACAGGGGACCCAAATGAAAAACTGTTTTTT
CDR3: CATKTGDPNEKLFF

D: -
V: TRBV9
J: TRBJ1-1
size: -
DNA: TGTGCCAGCAGCGTAGCGCTGGGGGCTAACACTGAAGCTTTCTTT
CDR3: CASSVALGANTEAFF

D: -
V: TRBV30
J: TRBJ2-3
size: -
DNA: TGTGCCTGGAGGAAGAACAGGCAGCAGTATTTT
CDR3: CAWRKNRQQYF

D: -
V: TRBV7-2
J: TRBJ2-5
size: -
DNA: TGTGCCAGCAGCCCTTGGGCATCCCAAGAGACCCAGTACTTC
CDR3: CASSPWASQETQYF

D: -
V: TRBV7-2
J: TRBJ2-1
size: -
DNA: TGTGCCAGCAGCCCCTGGAGCGGGCCGGCCGGTGAGCAGTTCTTC
CDR3: CASSPWSGPAGEQFF

D: TRBD1
V: TRBV5-6
J: TRBJ2-4
size: -
DNA: TGTGCCAGCAGTCAAGCGGGACAGGGAATGGAAAACATTCAGTACTTC
CDR3: CASSQAGQGMENIQYF

D: -
V: TRBV4-1
J: TRBJ2-3
size: -
DNA: TGCGCCAGCAGCCAATCTCTTTCCACGGATACGCAGTATTTT
CDR3: CASSQSLSTDTQYF